A selection of T cell receptor beta chains follows, all from one sample in a study of T cell responses to AZD1222 COVID-19 vaccine. Assay: immunoSEQ multiplex PCR; the TCRdb copy retains only in-frame clones and omits some. This table has 85,000 to 100,000 clones, about 86% appearing once. The material sequenced was peripheral blood, taken on day 0 of AZD1222 vaccination. These receptors all come from an adult in good health. CDR3s include the opening cysteine and the closing phenylalanine or tryptophan. The D gene is left open where the match is weak. Only part of the rows carry a size: once, few, many, or a class if the clone is expanded.

d_gene	v_gene	j_gene	abundance	CDR3aa	CDR3nt
.	TRBV14	TRBJ2-7	once	CASSQGIYEQYF	TGTGCCAGCAGCCAAGGGATATACGAGCAGTACTTC
.	TRBV3-1/TRBV3-2	TRBJ1-1	.	CASSQDKSALRAFF	TGTGCCAGCAGCCAAGATAAGTCCGCCCTGAGAGCTTTCTTT
TRBD2	TRBV4-1	TRBJ2-7	.	CASSQPGLASYEQYF	TGCGCCAGCAGCCAACCGGGACTAGCCTCCTACGAGCAGTACTTC
TRBD1	TRBV6-2/TRBV6-3	TRBJ1-4	.	CASSYARDRANEKLFF	TGTGCCAGCAGTTACGCTCGGGACAGGGCGAATGAAAAACTGTTTTTT
TRBD1	TRBV2	TRBJ1-1	.	CASSEAAGTGAMNTEAFF	TGTGCCAGCAGTGAAGCCGCCGGGACAGGGGCTATGAACACTGAAGCTTTCTTT
.	TRBV6-1	TRBJ1-2	.	CASSEVHSLGGYTF	TGTGCCAGCAGTGAAGTTCACTCCTTGGGTGGCTACACCTTC
TRBD1	TRBV2	TRBJ1-4	.	CASSTYDPTGDNEKLFF	TGTGCCAGCAGCACATACGACCCGACAGGGGATAATGAAAAACTGTTTTTT
TRBD1	TRBV5-4	TRBJ2-5	.	CASSSQTGGARETQYF	TGTGCCAGCAGCAGCCAGACAGGGGGCGCGAGGGAGACCCAGTACTTC
.	TRBV4-3	TRBJ1-1	.	CASSRLMGEAFF	TGCGCCAGCAGCCGTCTGATGGGCGAAGCTTTCTTT
TRBD1	TRBV5-4	TRBJ2-4	.	CASSLDRGIGIQYF	TGTGCCAGCAGCCTCGACAGGGGAATAGGGATTCAGTACTTC
TRBD1	TRBV19	TRBJ2-7	.	CASSIPGQGAGEQYF	TGTGCCAGTAGTATACCGGGACAGGGGGCAGGAGAGCAGTACTTC
TRBD1	TRBV6-6	TRBJ2-7	.	CASSLTGGSYEQYF	TGTGCCAGCAGTTTAACAGGGGGATCCTACGAGCAGTACTTC
TRBD1	TRBV3-1/TRBV3-2	TRBJ1-1	few	CASSQRGQGEAFF	TGTGCCAGCAGCCAGCGCGGACAGGGTGAAGCTTTCTTT
TRBD2	TRBV27	TRBJ2-3	.	CASSHGGGIDTQYF	TGTGCCAGCAGCCATGGGGGGGGTATAGATACGCAGTATTTT
TRBD2	TRBV30	TRBJ2-5	.	CAWSVRASGRETQYF	TGTGCCTGGAGTGTACGGGCTAGCGGGAGGGAGACCCAGTACTTC
.	TRBV5-1	TRBJ1-2	.	CASSLEVPGAAVGYTF	TGCGCCAGCAGCTTGGAGGTTCCGGGGGCGGCGGTGGGCTACACCTTC
TRBD1	TRBV14	TRBJ1-2	.	CASSQDQRGGDGYTF	TGTGCCAGCAGCCAAGATCAACGAGGGGGCGATGGCTACACCTTC
TRBD1	TRBV2	TRBJ1-4	.	CASSGDRGPNEKLFF	TGTGCCAGCAGTGGGGACAGGGGACCTAATGAAAAACTGTTTTTT
TRBD2	TRBV18	TRBJ2-7	once	CASSLVPLTSGDSYEQYF	TGTGCCAGCTCACTCGTCCCCCTAACTAGCGGGGACTCCTACGAGCAGTACTTC
.	TRBV7-9	TRBJ1-1	.	CASSFGKNTEAFF	TGTGCCAGCAGCTTTGGCAAGAACACTGAAGCTTTCTTT
.	TRBV19	TRBJ1-5	once	CASNRDWGNQPQHF	TGTGCCAGTAACCGGGATTGGGGCAATCAGCCCCAGCATTTT
.	TRBV24-1	TRBJ1-1	.	CATSDASGDTEAFF	TGTGCCACCAGTGATGCCTCAGGGGACACTGAAGCTTTCTTT
.	TRBV5-1	TRBJ2-7	.	CASSLPGRIDYEQYF	TGCGCCAGCAGCCTACCCGGACGGATTGACTACGAGCAGTACTTC
.	TRBV2	TRBJ1-2	few	CASSGQAGNYGYTF	TGTGCCAGCAGTGGCCAGGCCGGAAACTATGGCTACACCTTC
.	TRBV6-5	TRBJ1-4	.	CASSYSQGLGEKLFF	TGTGCCAGCAGTTACTCTCAAGGTCTCGGTGAAAAACTGTTTTTT
.	TRBV30	TRBJ1-2	.	CAWSGGNSLNYGYTF	TGTGCCTGGAGTGGGGGGAACAGTCTAAACTATGGCTACACCTTC
TRBD1	TRBV10-3	TRBJ2-7	.	CAISEWGQGYEQYF	TGTGCCATCAGTGAGTGGGGACAGGGGTACGAGCAGTACTTC
TRBD1	TRBV10-2	TRBJ1-2	.	CASSEQGTGIYGYTF	TGCGCCAGCAGTGAGCAGGGGACAGGGATCTATGGCTACACCTTC
.	TRBV27	TRBJ2-7	.	CASSLGGGDSYEQYF	TGTGCCAGCAGTTTGGGAGGGGGAGACTCCTACGAGCAGTACTTC
.	TRBV5-4	TRBJ2-7	.	CASSDSEVSSYEQYF	TGTGCCAGCAGCGACAGCGAGGTGAGCTCCTACGAGCAGTACTTC
.	TRBV5-1	TRBJ2-3	.	CASSFAGGFTDTQYF	TGCGCCAGCAGCTTCGCAGGAGGATTCACAGATACGCAGTATTTT
TRBD1	TRBV6-1	TRBJ2-5	.	CASSEGRGLETQYF	TGTGCCAGCAGTGAGGGCAGGGGGTTAGAGACCCAGTACTTC
.	TRBV5-1	TRBJ2-3	once	CASSSAQVTDTQYF	TGCGCCAGCAGCTCGGCACAGGTCACAGATACGCAGTATTTT
TRBD1	TRBV2	TRBJ1-5	.	CASRGQGNQPQHF	TGTGCCAGCCGGGGACAGGGCAATCAGCCCCAGCATTTT
.	TRBV19	TRBJ2-5	.	CASSPQPGETQYF	TGTGCCAGTAGTCCCCAGCCGGGAGAGACCCAGTACTTC
.	TRBV19	TRBJ2-1	.	CATRKGPVGGEQFF	TGTGCCACCCGAAAAGGCCCCGTGGGTGGGGAGCAGTTCTTC
.	TRBV4-2	TRBJ2-7	.	CASSQGLADAVYEQYF	TGTGCCAGCAGCCAAGGATTGGCAGACGCTGTCTACGAGCAGTACTTC